These 6 T cell receptor beta chains share one sample of origin, sequenced in a study of radiotherapy plus CTLA-4 blockade in lung cancer. TCRdb's table, derived via immunoSEQ multiplex PCR, lists solely in-frame clones and lacks some. This table holds about 38,000 clones, around 79% found once. The sequencing here drew on peripheral blood, taken from a patient treated with radiotherapy plus ipilimumab. The receptors were sampled from a human donor with non-small cell lung cancer who had stable disease on radiotherapy plus ipilimumab.

The rearrangement uses TRBV9 and TRBJ2-3, with D perhaps TRBD2 (6 bases). V gave up 4 bases and J gave up 6 bases, with 12 bases separating them. The CDR3 has 13 amino acids. The germline V gene has CDR1 SGDLS and CDR2 YYNGEE. CDR3 protein: CASSPISGDTQYF. In nucleotides, the CDR3 is TGTGCCAGCAGCCCCATTAGCGGCGATACGCAGTATTTT.

The chain employs TRBV6-1 and TRBJ2-7; the D gene is possibly TRBD2 (5 bases). V lost 0 bases and J lost 3, with 9 bases in between. Germline V gene data show CDR1 as MNHNS and CDR2 as SASEGT. This CDR3 region has 14 residues. This chain's CDR3 is CASSEARVGYEQYV. The CDR3 nucleotides read TGTGCCAGCAGTGAAGCGCGGGTTGGCTACGAGCAGTACGTC.

The rearrangement uses TRBV4-1 and TRBJ2-3; 15 bases agree with TRBD2. From germline, CDR1 is MGHRA and CDR2 YSYEKL. This CDR3 has 19 residues. V was clipped by 5 bases and J by 0 bases; unmatched bases: 9. The CDR3 region has the DNA TGCGCCAGCAGCTACTTAGGACTAGCGGGGGGGCGAAGCACAGATACGCAGTATTTT. Its translation: CASSYLGLAGGRSTDTQYF.

The V call is TRBV7-2, the J call TRBJ2-5, with a weak D call TRBD1 (5 bases). V shed 1 base and J shed 6 bases, with 6 bases lying between them. This CDR3 contains 12 residues. Per germline, CDR1 SGHTA and CDR2 FQGNSA. The CDR3: CASSLGGQTQYF. In DNA, the CDR3 is TGTGCCAGCAGCTTAGGGGGCCAGACCCAGTACTTC.

This rearrangement joins TRBV5-1 to TRBJ1-4, with TRBD1 as a possible D gene (5 bases). This CDR3 has 15 amino acids. V gave up 1 base and J gave up 7 bases, with 14 bases separating them. Germline V lookup: CDR1 SGHRS, CDR2 YFSETQ. The CDR3 DNA reads as TGCGCCAGCAGCTTGTCCGGGGCCAGGAGTGAAAAACTGTTTTTT. Protein sequence: CASSLSGARSEKLFF.

V gene TRBV5-1 combines with J gene TRBJ2-2; D ambiguous. V lost 0 bases to trimming and J lost 0 bases, with 12 bases between them. CDR3 length: 17 residues. The germline CDR1 and CDR2 sequences are SGHRS and YFSETQ. The CDR3 DNA follows: TGCGCCAGCAGCTTGGGGTCAGGCCGCTCGAACACCGGGGAGCTGTTTTTT. The encoded protein is CASSLGSGRSNTGELFF.